The clone carrying this TCR beta chain was counted a few times. Antigen unknown. The sample comes from a study of T-cell memory formation after mild COVID-19. Study-wide results and limits: Still unconfirmed is whether the second-wave clones peaking on day 37 recognized SARS-CoV-2.

TCRdb reprocessed the 5' RACE reads via MiXCR and lists one record per CDR3 protein. The repertoire holds 250,000 to 300,000 distinct CDR3 sequences, with about 17% as singletons. The TCR comes from a man younger than 30 who had mild COVID-19 (a few samples of this study predate the infection). Cell type and time point are not known. The specimen was PBMCs or a T cell subset sorted from them (not recorded which).

CDR3 loop: CASSRERGREGSYEQYF. The CDR3 nucleotides read TGTGCCAGCAGTCGAGAAAGGGGCAGGGAAGGCTCCTACGAGCAGTACTTC. This rearrangement joins TRBV7-9 to TRBJ2-7, with D possibly TRBD1 on 5 matching bases. Trimming pared 6 bases from V and 0 bases from J, leaving 21 bases between. Per germline, CDR1 SEHNR and CDR2 FQNEAQ (reference sequence). The length of the CDR3 is 17 residues.